One and the same sample provided the 12 T cell receptor beta chains below, sequenced in a study of OX40 agonist ivuxolimab in advanced cancers. The protocol was immunoSEQ multiplex PCR, while the TCRdb copy is restricted to in-frame clones and leaves out a portion. The sample comprises fewer than 100,000 clones, around nine tenths of which are singletons, and about 0.5% rests with the top ten. Sequenced material: CD4+ or CD8+ T cells sorted from blood, taken in a trial of the OX40 agonist ivuxolimab. These receptors were obtained from an adult with an advanced solid tumor such as melanoma, head and neck, liver or kidney cancer.

The chain couples TRBV20-1 to TRBJ1-3; D is unclear. CDR3 size: 10 residues. Trimming left V 5 bases short and J 8 bases short, with 7 bases between. The germline V gene encodes CDR1 DFQATT and CDR2 SNEGSKA (reference sequence). CDR3 DNA sequence: TGCAGTGCTGGAAGAGACACCATATATTTT. Protein: CSAGRDTIYF.

The chain employs TRBV7-2 and TRBJ1-2, with D perhaps TRBD1 (5 bases). The germline V and J ends were trimmed by 0 bases and 5 bases, with 22 bases remaining between them. Germline V CDR1 and CDR2: SGHTA, FQGNSA. The CDR3 loop spans 18 amino acids. The CDR3, as DNA: TGTGCCAGCAGCTTAGCGCGGTGGAGGGGCCAAATTGGTTATGGCTACACCTTC. Protein: CASSLARWRGQIGYGYTF.

This chain joins TRBV9 and TRBJ2-3; either TRBD1 or TRBD2 may supply D (6 bases each). The germline V gene has CDR1 SGDLS and CDR2 YYNGEE. The ends were cut back, 1 base at V and 4 bases at J, with 13 bases in the middle. There are 15 residues in the CDR3. CDR3 residues: CASSVSGGGADTQYF. CDR3 DNA: TGTGCCAGCAGCGTAAGTGGGGGCGGGGCAGATACGCAGTATTTT.

The chain combines TRBV10-1 with TRBJ1-1; D not resolved. The germline gives CDR1 WNHNN, CDR2 SYGVQD (reference sequence). The CDR3 has 13 residues. Trimming stripped 6 bases from V and 3 bases from J, with 11 bases between. CDR3 amino acids: CASSAGIYTEAFF. CDR3 nucleotide sequence: TGCGCCAGCAGCGCCGGGATTTACACTGAAGCTTTCTTT.

The chain has TRBV7-2 and TRBJ2-3; D may correspond to TRBD1 or TRBD2 (6 bases each). V dropped 2 bases and J dropped 4 bases, with 16 bases sitting between them. Germline CDR1 is SGHTA and CDR2 is FQGNSA. The CDR3 spans 16 residues. The CDR3 DNA sequence: TGTGCCAGCAGCTTATGGGGGGCTAATCAGGCAGATACGCAGTATTTT. Translation gives CASSLWGANQADTQYF. Full variable domain (missing parts from reference TRBV7-2 and TRBJ2-3): GAGVSQSPSNKVTEKGKDVELRCDPISGHTALYWYRQSLGQGLEFLIYFQGNSAPDKSGLPSDRFSAERTGGSVSTLTIQRTQQEDSAVYLCASSLWGANQADTQYFGPGTRLTVL.

The CDR3 loop is CATASNRGEQPQHF. CDR3 bases: TGTGCCACCGCCTCCAACAGGGGGGAGCAGCCCCAGCATTTT. This chain joins TRBV7-2 and TRBJ1-5; 8 bases agree with TRBD1. The CDR3 sequence is 14 residues long. The V and J ends lost 10 bases and 7 bases, in that order; junction bases with no gene match: 12. The germline gives CDR1 SGHTA, CDR2 FQGNSA.

The chain combines TRBV5-8 with TRBJ1-1; 8 bases line up with TRBD1. The trim removed 4 bases at V and 1 base at J, leaving 6 bases unmatched. The CDR3 has 15 amino acids. CDR1 is SGHTS and CDR2 is YDEGEE in the germline V gene. The CDR3 sequence is CASSLGQGRNTEAFF. The CDR3 DNA reads TGTGCCAGCAGCCTCGGACAGGGTCGGAACACTGAAGCTTTCTTT.

This chain connects TRBV7-7 to TRBJ2-3; 8 bases align to TRBD1. CDR3 length: 16 residues. Germline-derived CDR1 and CDR2 are SSHAT and FNYEAQ (reference sequence). Trimming at V came to 1 base and at J to 4 bases, leaving 7 bases not matched to a gene. Written as DNA, the CDR3 is TGTGCCAGCAGCTTAGAGGCGGGACAGGTCCCAGATACGCAGTATTTT. This sequence encodes CASSLEAGQVPDTQYF.

The chain combines TRBV28 with TRBJ1-5; 9 positions agree with TRBD1. This CDR3 is 15 amino acids long. After removal of 6 bases from V and 6 bases from J, the junction contained 9 bases not matched to a gene. Germline V lookup: CDR1 MDHEN, CDR2 SYDVKM. CDR3 residues: CASSLGQGGGQPQHF. CDR3 bases: TGTGCCAGCAGCCTGGGACAGGGAGGCGGTCAGCCCCAGCATTTT.

This rearrangement joins TRBV6-5 to TRBJ2-7, with D maybe TRBD1 (7 bases). Germline V gene data show CDR1 as MNHEY and CDR2 as SVGAGI. This CDR3 is built from 14 residues. The V gene lost 6 bases and the J gene lost 3 bases, with 15 bases spanning the gap. CDR3 in DNA: TGTGCCAGCAGGCCCCGCCAGGGGGGCTACGAGCAGTACTTC. Its protein product is CASRPRQGGYEQYF.

The chain has TRBV7-2 and TRBJ1-2; D is undetermined. This CDR3 has 15 amino acids. Trimming left V 5 bases short and J 2 bases short, with 15 bases between. CDR1 and CDR2 from the germline V gene are SGHTA and FQGNSA. Written as DNA, the CDR3 is TGTGCCAGCAGCGCGACACCGGGCCCGAACTATGGCTACACCTTC. As protein: CASSATPGPNYGYTF.

This clone was detected a few times. This chain links TRBV6-1 with TRBJ2-1, with D possibly being TRBD1 or TRBD2 (6 bases each). The CDR3 has 13 residues. CDR1 and CDR2 from the germline V gene are MNHNS and SASEGT. The V and J ends lost 4 bases and 9 bases respectively, with 13 bases between them. This CDR3 reads CASSVLGGTEQFF. The DNA of the CDR3 is TGTGCCAGCAGTGTTCTCGGGGGCACTGAGCAGTTCTTC.